Shown below are 3 T cell receptor beta chains from a single sample sequenced in a study of blood T cell repertoires in COVID-19. Method: immunoSEQ multiplex PCR; TCRdb's copy keeps in-frame clones and lacks some. This sample has about 83,000 clones, with about 82% found just once. Material: peripheral blood. These TCRs come from a woman older than 75 in a cohort sampled during active or convalescent COVID-19.

V is TRBV19 and J is TRBJ2-3; a possible D gene is TRBD2 (6 bases). The germline V and J ends were trimmed by 3 bases and 0 bases, with 19 bases remaining between them. Germline CDR1 and CDR2: LNHDA and SQIVND (reference sequence). CDR3 size: 18 residues. CDR3 nucleotides: TGTGCCAGTAGTATTGGGGACTCGCTAGATCCTAGCACAGATACGCAGTATTTT. This codes for CASSIGDSLDPSTDTQYF.

There are a few counts of this clone. The chain is built from TRBV7-3 and TRBJ2-1; D unclear. This CDR3 region has 13 residues. The V gene lost 1 base and the J gene lost 8 bases, with 9 bases spanning the gap. CDR1 is SGHTA, CDR2 FQGTGA, per germline. The CDR3 DNA reads as TGTGCCAGCAGCTTAATCCCTCAGGATGAGCAGTTCTTC. Its translation is CASSLIPQDEQFF.

This clone was counted between two and nine times. The chain uses TRBV3-1 (or the pseudogene TRBV3-2) and TRBJ2-3; D uncertain. The CDR3 totals 14 residues. Trimming pared 1 base from V and 0 bases from J, leaving 5 bases between. Germline CDR1 LGHDT, CDR2 YNNKEL (reference sequence). CDR3 DNA sequence: TGTGCCAGCAGCCAAGTCGGGAGCACAGATACGCAGTATTTT. This gives the protein CASSQVGSTDTQYF.